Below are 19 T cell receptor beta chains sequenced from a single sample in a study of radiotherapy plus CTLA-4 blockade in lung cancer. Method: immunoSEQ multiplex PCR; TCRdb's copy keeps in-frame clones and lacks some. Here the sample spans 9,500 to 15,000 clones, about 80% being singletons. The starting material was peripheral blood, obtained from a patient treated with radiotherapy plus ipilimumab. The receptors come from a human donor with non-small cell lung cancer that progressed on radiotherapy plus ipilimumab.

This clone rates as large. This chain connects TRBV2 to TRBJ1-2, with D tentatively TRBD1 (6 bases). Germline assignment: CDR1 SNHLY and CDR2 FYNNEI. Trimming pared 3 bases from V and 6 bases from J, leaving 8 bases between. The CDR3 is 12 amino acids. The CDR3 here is CASSDRGNGYTF. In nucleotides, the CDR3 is TGTGCCAGCAGTGACAGGGGAAATGGCTACACCTTC.

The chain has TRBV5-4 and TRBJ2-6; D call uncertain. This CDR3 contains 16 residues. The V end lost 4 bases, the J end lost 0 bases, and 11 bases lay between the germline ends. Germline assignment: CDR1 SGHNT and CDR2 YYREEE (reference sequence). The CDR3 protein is CASSPPPRSGANVLTF. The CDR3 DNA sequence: TGTGCCAGCAGCCCCCCGCCGCGCTCTGGGGCCAACGTCCTGACTTTC.

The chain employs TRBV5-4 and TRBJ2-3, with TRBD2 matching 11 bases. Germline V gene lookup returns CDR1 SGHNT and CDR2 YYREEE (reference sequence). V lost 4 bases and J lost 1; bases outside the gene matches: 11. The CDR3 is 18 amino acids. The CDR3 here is CASSLPSPTSGGTDTQYF. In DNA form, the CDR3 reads TGTGCCAGCAGCCTACCCTCTCCGACTAGCGGGGGCACAGATACGCAGTATTTT.

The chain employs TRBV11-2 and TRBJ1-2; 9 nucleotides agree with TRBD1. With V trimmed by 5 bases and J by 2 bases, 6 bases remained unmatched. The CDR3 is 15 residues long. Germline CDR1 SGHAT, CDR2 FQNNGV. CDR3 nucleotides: TGTGCCAGCAGCCCCGGGGACAGGGAGAACTATGGCTACACCTTC. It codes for CASSPGDRENYGYTF.

Here the CDR3 DNA reads TGTGCCAGCAGTGAACCCTACGATCTAGCGGGGGTGGGCACAGATACGCAGTATTTT. Translated, it gives CASSEPYDLAGVGTDTQYF. The chain employs TRBV2 and TRBJ2-3; 10 bases fit TRBD2. V trimming: 2 bases; J trimming: 1 base; junction bases outside the gene matches: 12. The CDR3 is made up of 19 amino acids. CDR1 and CDR2 (germline): SNHLY, FYNNEI. Together with reference TRBV2 and TRBJ2-3, the CDR3 gives the full variable domain: EPEVTQTPSHQVTQMGQEVILRCVPISNHLYFYWYRQILGQKVEFLVSFYNNEISEKSEIFDDQFSVERPDGSNFTLKIRSTKLEDSAMYFCASSEPYDLAGVGTDTQYFGPGTRLTVL.

The CDR3 protein is CASSRPQGAWYEQYF. CDR3 coding DNA: TGTGCCAGCAGCCGCCCACAGGGGGCTTGGTACGAGCAGTACTTC. This rearrangement joins TRBV11-2 to TRBJ2-7, with 9 nucleotides matching TRBD1. The CDR3 runs 15 residues. The V gene's germline CDR1 is SGHAT and CDR2 FQNNGV. The trim removed 5 bases at V and 4 bases at J, leaving 9 bases unmatched. Combining the CDR3 with reference TRBV11-2 and TRBJ2-7 gives the whole variable domain EAGVAQSPRYKIIEKRQSVAFWCNPISGHATLYWYQQILGQGPKLLIQFQNNGVVDDSQLPKDRFSAERLKGVDSTLKIQPAKLEDSAVYLCASSRPQGAWYEQYFGPGTRLTVT.

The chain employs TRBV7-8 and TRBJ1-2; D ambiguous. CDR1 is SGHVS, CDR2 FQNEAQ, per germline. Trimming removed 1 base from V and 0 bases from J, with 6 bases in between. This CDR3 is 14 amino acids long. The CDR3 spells CASSLGRSNYGYTF. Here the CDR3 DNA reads TGTGCCAGCAGCTTAGGCCGATCTAACTATGGCTACACCTTC.

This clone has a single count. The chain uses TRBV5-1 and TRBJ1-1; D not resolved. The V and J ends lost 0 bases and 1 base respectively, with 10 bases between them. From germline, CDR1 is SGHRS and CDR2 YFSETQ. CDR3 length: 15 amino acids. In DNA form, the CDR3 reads TGCGCCAGCAGCTTGGTTGTAAGCCAGAACACTGAAGCTTTCTTT. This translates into CASSLVVSQNTEAFF.

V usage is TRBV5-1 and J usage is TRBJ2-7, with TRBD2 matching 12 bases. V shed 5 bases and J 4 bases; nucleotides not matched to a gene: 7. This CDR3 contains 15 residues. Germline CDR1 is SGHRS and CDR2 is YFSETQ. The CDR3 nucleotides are TGCGCCAGCAGATCCACGGGGACTAGCGGGTACGAGCAGTACTTC. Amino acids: CASRSTGTSGYEQYF. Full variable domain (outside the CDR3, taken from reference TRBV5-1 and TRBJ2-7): KAGVTQTPRYLIKTRGQQVTLSCSPISGHRSVSWYQQTPGQGLQFLFEYFSETQRNKGNFPGRFSGRQFSNSRSEMNVSTLELGDSALYLCASRSTGTSGYEQYFGPGTRLTVT.

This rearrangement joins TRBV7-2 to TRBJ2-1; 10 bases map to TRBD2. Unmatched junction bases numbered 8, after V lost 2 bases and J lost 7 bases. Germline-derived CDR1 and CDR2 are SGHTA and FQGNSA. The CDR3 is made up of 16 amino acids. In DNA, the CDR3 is TGTGCCAGCAGCTTAAGTACCAGCGGGGGGGTGAATGAGCAGTTCTTC. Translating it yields CASSLSTSGGVNEQFF.

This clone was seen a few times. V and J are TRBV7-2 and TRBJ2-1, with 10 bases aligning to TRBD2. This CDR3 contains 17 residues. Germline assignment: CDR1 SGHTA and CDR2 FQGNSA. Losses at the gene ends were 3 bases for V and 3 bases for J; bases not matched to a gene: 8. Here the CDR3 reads CASSFYHVAGGYNEQFF. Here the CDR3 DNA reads TGTGCCAGCAGCTTTTACCACGTAGCGGGGGGCTACAATGAGCAGTTCTTC.

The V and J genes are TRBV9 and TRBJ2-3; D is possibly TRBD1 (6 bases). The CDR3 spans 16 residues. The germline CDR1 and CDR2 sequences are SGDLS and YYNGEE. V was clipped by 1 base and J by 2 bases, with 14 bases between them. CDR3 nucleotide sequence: TGTGCCAGCAGCGTATTTGCAGGGGACCTCACAGATACGCAGTATTTT. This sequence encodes CASSVFAGDLTDTQYF. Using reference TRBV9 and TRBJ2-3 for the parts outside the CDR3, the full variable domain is DSGVTQTPKHLITATGQRVTLRCSPRSGDLSVYWYQQSLDQGLQFLIQYYNGEERAKGNILERFSAQQFPDLHSELNLSSLELGDSALYFCASSVFAGDLTDTQYFGPGTRLTVL.

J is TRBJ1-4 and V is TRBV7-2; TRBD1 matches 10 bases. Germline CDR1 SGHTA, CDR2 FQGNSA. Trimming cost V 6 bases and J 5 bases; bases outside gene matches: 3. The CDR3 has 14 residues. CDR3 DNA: TGTGCCAGCAGAAAGGGACAGGGGAATGAAAAACTGTTTTTT. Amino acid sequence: CASRKGQGNEKLFF. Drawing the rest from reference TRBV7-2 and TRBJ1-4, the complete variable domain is GAGVSQSPSNKVTEKGKDVELRCDPISGHTALYWYRQSLGQGLEFLIYFQGNSAPDKSGLPSDRFSAERTGGSVSTLTIQRTQQEDSAVYLCASRKGQGNEKLFFGSGTQLSVL.

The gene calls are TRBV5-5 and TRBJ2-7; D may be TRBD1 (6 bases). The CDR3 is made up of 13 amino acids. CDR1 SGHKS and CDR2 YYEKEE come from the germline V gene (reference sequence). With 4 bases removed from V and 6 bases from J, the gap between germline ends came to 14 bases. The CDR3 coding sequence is TGTGCCAGCAGCGCAATACAGGGTCTCGAGCAGTACTTC. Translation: CASSAIQGLEQYF.

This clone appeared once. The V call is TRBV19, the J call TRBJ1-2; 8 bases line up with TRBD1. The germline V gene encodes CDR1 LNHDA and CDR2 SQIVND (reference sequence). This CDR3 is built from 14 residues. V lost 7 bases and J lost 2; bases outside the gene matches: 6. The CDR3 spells CASTQGQANYGYTF. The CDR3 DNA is TGTGCCAGTACCCAGGGACAGGCAAACTATGGCTACACCTTC. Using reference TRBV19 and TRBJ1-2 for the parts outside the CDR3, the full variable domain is DGGITQSPKYLFRKEGQNVTLSCEQNLNHDAMYWYRQDPGQGLRLIYYSQIVNDFQKGDIAEGYSVSREKKESFPLTVTSAQKNPTAFYLCASTQGQANYGYTFGSGTRLTVV.

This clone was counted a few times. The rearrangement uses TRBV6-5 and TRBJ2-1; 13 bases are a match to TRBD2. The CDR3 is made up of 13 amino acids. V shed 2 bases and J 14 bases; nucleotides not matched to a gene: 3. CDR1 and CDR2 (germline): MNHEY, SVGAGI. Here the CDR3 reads CASSYPTSGGEFF. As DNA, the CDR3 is TGTGCCAGCAGTTACCCCACTAGCGGGGGGGAGTTCTTC.

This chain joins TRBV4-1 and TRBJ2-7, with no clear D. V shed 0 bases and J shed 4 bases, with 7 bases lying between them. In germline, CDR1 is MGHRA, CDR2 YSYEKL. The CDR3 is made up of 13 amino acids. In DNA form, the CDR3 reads TGCGCCAGCAGCCAAGAACAGACGTACGAGCAGTACTTC. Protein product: CASSQEQTYEQYF.

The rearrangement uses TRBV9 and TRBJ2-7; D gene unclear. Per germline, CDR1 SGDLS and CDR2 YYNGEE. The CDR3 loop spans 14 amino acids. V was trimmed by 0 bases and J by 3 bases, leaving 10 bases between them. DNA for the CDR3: TGTGCCAGCAGCGTAGAAGACAACAACTACGAGCAGTACTTC. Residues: CASSVEDNNYEQYF.

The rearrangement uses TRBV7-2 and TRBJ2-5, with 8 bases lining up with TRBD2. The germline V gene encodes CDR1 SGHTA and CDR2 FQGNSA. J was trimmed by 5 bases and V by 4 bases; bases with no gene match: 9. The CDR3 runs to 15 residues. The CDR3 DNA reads TGTGCCAGCAGCTATAACGGACTAGCTGGGGAGACCCAGTACTTC. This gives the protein CASSYNGLAGETQYF.